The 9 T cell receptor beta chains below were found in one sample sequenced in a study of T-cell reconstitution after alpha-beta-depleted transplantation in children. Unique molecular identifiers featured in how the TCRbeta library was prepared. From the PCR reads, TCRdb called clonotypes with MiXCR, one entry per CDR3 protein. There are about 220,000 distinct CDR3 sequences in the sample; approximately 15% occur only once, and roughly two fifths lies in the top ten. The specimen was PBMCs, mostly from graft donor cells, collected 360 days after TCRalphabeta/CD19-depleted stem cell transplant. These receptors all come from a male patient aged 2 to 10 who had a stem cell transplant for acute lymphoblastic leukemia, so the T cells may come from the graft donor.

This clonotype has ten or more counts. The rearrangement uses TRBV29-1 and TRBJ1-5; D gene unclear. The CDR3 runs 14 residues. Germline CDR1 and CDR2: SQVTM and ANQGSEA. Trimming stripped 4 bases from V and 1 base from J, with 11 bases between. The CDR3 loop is CSVADTRSNQPQHF. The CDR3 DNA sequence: TGCAGCGTTGCTGACACACGGAGCAATCAGCCCCAGCATTTT.

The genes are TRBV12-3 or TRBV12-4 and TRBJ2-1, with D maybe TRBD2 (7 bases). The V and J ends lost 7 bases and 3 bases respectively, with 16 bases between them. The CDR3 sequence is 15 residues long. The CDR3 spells CASTLGGGSYNEQFF. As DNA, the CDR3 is TGTGCCAGCACCTTAGGGGGGGGGAGCTACAATGAGCAGTTCTTC.

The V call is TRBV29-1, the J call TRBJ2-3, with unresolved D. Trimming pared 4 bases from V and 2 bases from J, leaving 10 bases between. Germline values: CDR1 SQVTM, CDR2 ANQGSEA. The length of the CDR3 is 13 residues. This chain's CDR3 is CSVGSRSTDTQYF. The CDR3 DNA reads TGCAGCGTTGGAAGCCGCTCCACAGATACGCAGTATTTT.

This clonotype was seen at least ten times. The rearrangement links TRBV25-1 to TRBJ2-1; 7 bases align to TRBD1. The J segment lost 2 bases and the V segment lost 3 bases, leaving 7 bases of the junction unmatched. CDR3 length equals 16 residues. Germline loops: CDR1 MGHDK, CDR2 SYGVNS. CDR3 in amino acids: CASSERGQVPYNEQFF. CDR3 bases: TGTGCCAGCAGTGAGCGCGGACAGGTTCCCTACAATGAGCAGTTCTTC.

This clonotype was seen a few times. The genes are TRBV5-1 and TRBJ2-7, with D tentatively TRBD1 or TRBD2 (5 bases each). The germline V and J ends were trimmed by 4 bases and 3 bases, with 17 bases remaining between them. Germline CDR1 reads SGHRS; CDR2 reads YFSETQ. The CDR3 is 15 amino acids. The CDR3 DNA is TGCGCCAGCAGCCTCACGGGACCTTCCAACTACGAGCAGTACTTC. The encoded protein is CASSLTGPSNYEQYF.

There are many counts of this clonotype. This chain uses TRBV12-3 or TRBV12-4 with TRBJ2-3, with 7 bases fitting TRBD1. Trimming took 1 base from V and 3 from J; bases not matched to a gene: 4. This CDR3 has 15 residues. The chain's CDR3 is CASSLGQGVTDTQYF. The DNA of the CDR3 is TGTGCCAGCAGTTTAGGACAGGGAGTGACAGATACGCAGTATTTT.

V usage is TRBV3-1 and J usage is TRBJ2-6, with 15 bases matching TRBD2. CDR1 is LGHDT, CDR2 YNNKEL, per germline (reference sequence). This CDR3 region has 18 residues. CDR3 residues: CTCCWTSGGASGANVLTF. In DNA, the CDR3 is TGTACCTGCTGTTGGACTAGCGGGGGGGCCTCTGGGGCCAACGTCCTGACTTTC.

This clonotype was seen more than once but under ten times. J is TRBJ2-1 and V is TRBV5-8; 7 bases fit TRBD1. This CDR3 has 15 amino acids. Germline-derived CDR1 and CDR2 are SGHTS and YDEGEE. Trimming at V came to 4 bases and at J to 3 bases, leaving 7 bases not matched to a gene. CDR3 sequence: CASSKDRSNYNEQFF. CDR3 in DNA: TGTGCCAGCAGCAAGGACAGGAGTAACTACAATGAGCAGTTCTTC.

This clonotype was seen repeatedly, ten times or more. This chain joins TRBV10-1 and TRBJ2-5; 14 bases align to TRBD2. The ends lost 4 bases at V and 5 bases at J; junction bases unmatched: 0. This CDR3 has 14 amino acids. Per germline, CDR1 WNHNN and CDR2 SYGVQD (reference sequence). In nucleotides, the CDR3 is TGCGCCAGCAGTGGACTAGCGGGAGGGGAGACCCAGTACTTC. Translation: CASSGLAGGETQYF.